These 8 T cell receptor beta chains originate from one sample sequenced in a study of tumor-infiltrating lymphocytes in primary liver carcinoma (dated by TCRdb to 2017 to 2019). Blood RNA was extracted from unsorted whole blood using TRIzol reagent, and germline DNA was obtained with the DNeasy Blood & Tissue kit. The sequencer listed for this sample is Illumina HiSeq 2500. Starting from approximately 460 ng total RNA, TCRbeta-specific cDNA was produced by reverse transcription with a constant-region primer and ProtoScript II reverse transcriptase. Three nested multiplex PCR rounds, following a slightly modified ARM-PCR procedure, were used to build the TCRbeta libraries. Each of the first two PCR rounds ran for approximately 11 cycles and used multiplex TRBV1-TRBV30 forward primers together with a Cbeta reverse primer. The public reads were quality trimmed at Q25 with fastp and then assembled into clones with MiXCR by TCRdb, keeping productive beta chains. Each entry merges the rows of one CDR3 protein and shows their most common DNA and genes. The sample table lists about 350,000 distinct CDR3 sequences, roughly 61% of them with a count of one. About 6.1% of the sample is taken by the ten largest.

Specimen: peripheral blood. The receptors were sampled from a man aged 40-49 years with primary liver carcinoma and hepatitis B virus infection.

Within the sample, this clonotype is medium-sized. J is TRBJ2-7 and V is TRBV29-1; D remains ambiguous. Germline V gives CDR1 SQVTM, CDR2 ANQGSEA. CDR3 length: 11 amino acids. Trimming cost V 4 bases and J 6 bases, with 10 bases left between them. CDR3 protein: CSVARSGEQYF. The CDR3 nucleotides are TGCAGCGTTGCCAGATCCGGCGAGCAGTACTTC.

On this clonotype itself: At one of its ends the junction is not consistent with the germline gene, which may arise from a read error. The chain recombines TRBV29-1 with TRBJ2-5; no definite D call. The germline CDR1 and CDR2 sequences are SQVTM and ANQGSEA. The CDR3 sequence is 14 residues long. The CDR3 is CSVGTRWLGETQYF. The CDR3 DNA reads TGCAGCGTTGGAACCAGGTGGCTAGGCGAGACTCAGTACTTC.

Regarding this clonotype: This clone may be a read error of a much larger clone one base away. This sequence joins TRBV5-6 and TRBJ2-6; no clear D gene. The V gene lost 8 bases and the J gene lost 4 bases, with 16 bases spanning the gap. Germline CDR1 SGHDT, CDR2 YYEEEE. The CDR3 is 15 amino acids. CDR3 nucleotides: TGTGCCAGTCTCCCGTACCGCATAGGGGCCAACGTCCTGACTTTC. Residues: CASLPYRIGANVLTF.

This clonotype appeared a few times. The chain recombines TRBV24-1 with TRBJ2-7; tentatively, D is TRBD2 (5 bases). This CDR3 region has 13 residues. V dropped 4 bases and J dropped 6 bases, with 12 bases sitting between them. Looked up from germline, CDR1 is KGHDR and CDR2 is SFDVKD. The CDR3 loop reads CATSERGFSEQYF. The CDR3 DNA is TGTGCCACCAGTGAAAGAGGGTTCTCCGAGCAGTACTTC.

This chain joins TRBV5-5 and TRBJ1-1; D uncertain. The germline V gene encodes CDR1 SGHKS and CDR2 YYEKEE (reference sequence). CDR3 length equals 14 residues. Trimming stripped 4 bases from V and 5 bases from J, with 15 bases between. CDR3 region: CASSLVRIWTEAFF. CDR3 sequence (DNA): TGTGCCAGCAGCCTGGTACGTATTTGGACTGAAGCTTTCTTT.

The genes are TRBV13 and TRBJ2-1, with a weak D call TRBD1 (5 bases). With 2 bases removed from V and 10 bases from J, the gap between germline ends came to 15 bases. The CDR3 consists of 14 residues. Germline V gene lookup returns CDR1 PRHDT and CDR2 FYEKMQ (reference sequence). The CDR3 region is CASSLSGRAREQFF. The CDR3, as DNA: TGTGCCAGCAGCTTATCGGGCAGGGCACGGGAGCAGTTCTTC.

The sample holds many counts of this clonotype. The J gene is TRBJ1-3, the V gene TRBV11-2; D gene unclear. The CDR3 loop spans 14 amino acids. V lost 6 bases, J lost 3 bases, and 12 bases lay in between. CDR1 and CDR2 (germline): SGHAT, FQNNGV. CDR3: CASRPGGIGNTIYF. The CDR3 DNA is TGTGCCAGCAGACCAGGAGGTATTGGAAACACCATATATTTT.

Comments on this clonotype: A clone one base away is much larger, so this may be a read error. The chain employs TRBV12-3 or TRBV12-4 and TRBJ2-4; 7 bases agree with TRBD2. V gave up 5 bases and J gave up 7 bases; unmatched junction bases: 14. CDR3 length equals 16 residues. Here the CDR3 DNA reads TGTGCCAGCAGTAAAACGAGCGGGGCGTTAAGGAACATTCAGTACTTC. This codes for CASSKTSGALRNIQYF.